These 21 T cell receptor beta chains share one sample of origin, sequenced in a study of blood T cell repertoires in COVID-19. Clones were sequenced by immunoSEQ multiplex PCR, and TCRdb holds only the in-frame ones, with some missing. The top ten clones hold approximately 14% of a sample with roughly 290,000 clones, approximately 83% of them seen once. Sample: peripheral blood. The source of these receptors is a person aged 65-85 years with COVID-19, enrolled during active disease.

The chain joins TRBV27 to TRBJ2-1; D perhaps matches TRBD2 (5 bases). The CDR3 has 18 amino acids. Trimming took 3 bases from V and 0 from J, leaving 18 bases between them. Per the germline V gene, CDR1 is MNHEY and CDR2 is SMNVEV (reference sequence). CDR3 sequence: CASSFLASTLFSYNEQFF. The CDR3 nucleotides read TGTGCCAGCAGTTTTCTAGCTTCGACCCTATTCTCCTACAATGAGCAGTTCTTC.

The CDR3 coding sequence is TGTGCCAGCAGCCAAGCCCTCACCGGGGAGCTGTTTTTT. Protein: CASSQALTGELFF. The chain employs TRBV3-1 (or the pseudogene TRBV3-2) and TRBJ2-2; no clear D. CDR3 size: 13 residues. With 1 base removed from V and 4 bases from J, the gap between germline ends came to 4 bases. Germline V lookup: CDR1 LGHDT, CDR2 YNNKEL (reference sequence).

The V gene is TRBV11-2, the J gene TRBJ1-5; D not certain. V was shortened by 3 bases and J by 0 bases, with 9 bases between the two germline ends. CDR3 length equals 15 residues. Germline lookup yields CDR1 SGHAT and CDR2 FQNNGV. CDR3 protein: CASSFTRSSNQPQHF. CDR3 DNA: TGTGCCAGCAGCTTCACCAGGTCTAGCAATCAGCCCCAGCATTTT.

This clone has only one observation. The chain recombines TRBV3-1 (or the pseudogene TRBV3-2) with TRBJ1-1, with D perhaps matching TRBD1 (5 bases). Trimming cost V 5 bases and J 4 bases, with 8 bases left between them. Germline CDR1 LGHDT, CDR2 YNNKEL (reference sequence). This CDR3 region has 12 residues. The CDR3 DNA follows: TGTGCCAGCAGCTCGACAGTCACTGAAGCTTTCTTT. This encodes CASSSTVTEAFF.

V is TRBV5-1 and J is TRBJ2-1, with TRBD2 identical over 10 bases. Germline CDR1 reads SGHRS; CDR2 reads YFSETQ. This CDR3 spans 18 amino acids. The J segment lost 4 bases and the V segment lost 3 bases, leaving 13 bases of the junction unmatched. The CDR3 DNA follows: TGCGCCAGCAGCTGGGGGCTAGCGGGAGAGTTGGCTTACAATGAGCAGTTCTTC. Its translation is CASSWGLAGELAYNEQFF.

V usage is TRBV7-8 and J usage is TRBJ2-1; possible D gene TRBD2, 5 bases. With 1 base removed from V and 7 bases from J, the gap between germline ends came to 8 bases. Germline loops: CDR1 SGHVS, CDR2 FQNEAQ. The CDR3 extends over 13 amino acids. As DNA, the CDR3 is TGTGCCAGCAGCTTAGGGAGGATGAATGAGCAGTTCTTC. Its protein product is CASSLGRMNEQFF.

This chain joins TRBV11-1 and TRBJ1-4; TRBD1 is a possible D gene (5 bases). This CDR3 has 13 residues. The V end was cut by 4 bases, the J end by 8 bases, with 11 bases between. The germline V gene encodes CDR1 SGHAT and CDR2 FQDESV (reference sequence). The CDR3 loop reads CASSSGSEEKLFF. The CDR3 coding sequence is TGTGCCAGCAGCTCAGGGTCGGAGGAAAAACTGTTTTTT.

This clone has a handful of counts. The chain is built from TRBV9 and TRBJ1-6; D might be TRBD1 (5 bases). There are 12 residues in the CDR3. The V gene lost 0 bases and the J gene lost 10 bases, with 5 bases spanning the gap. Germline CDR1 SGDLS, CDR2 YYNGEE. The CDR3 sequence is CASSVEGSPLHF. Here the CDR3 DNA reads TGTGCCAGCAGCGTAGAGGGGTCACCCCTCCACTTT.

This chain uses TRBV18 with TRBJ2-7; 10 bases are a match to TRBD2. There are 16 residues in the CDR3. V lost 4 bases, J lost 1 base, and 7 bases stayed unmatched. The germline V gene encodes CDR1 KGHSH and CDR2 LQKENI. For the CDR3, the DNA is TGTGCCAGCTCACTCGCTAGCGGGAGTTCTTCCTACGAGCAGTACTTC. As protein: CASSLASGSSSYEQYF. The entire variable domain, with the rest obtained from reference TRBV18 and TRBJ2-7, is as follows: NAGVMQNPRHLVRRRGQEARLRCSPMKGHSHVYWYRQLPEEGLKFMVYLQKENIIDESGMPKERFSAEFPKEGPSILRIQQVVRGDSAAYFCASSLASGSSSYEQYFGPGTRLTVT.

This chain joins TRBV10-3 and TRBJ2-7; D is possibly TRBD1 (6 bases). CDR3 length: 14 amino acids. Per germline, CDR1 ENHRY and CDR2 SYGVKD. V was shortened by 6 bases and J by 5 bases, with 17 bases between the two germline ends. CDR3 protein: CAIRRDSDSNEQYF. Here the CDR3 DNA reads TGTGCCATCAGAAGGGATTCGGACAGCAACGAGCAGTACTTC.

The chain recombines TRBV5-4 with TRBJ1-6; 9 nucleotides align to TRBD1. The length of the CDR3 is 16 residues. Trimming took 2 bases from V and 6 from J; bases not matched to a gene: 6. CDR1 SGHNT and CDR2 YYREEE come from the germline V gene (reference sequence). The CDR3 region is CASSLPSTGGNSPLHF. The CDR3 region has the DNA TGTGCCAGCAGCTTACCCTCGACAGGGGGTAATTCACCCCTCCACTTT.

V and J are TRBV7-2 and TRBJ2-1; 13 bases agree with TRBD2. The CDR3 has 16 amino acids. Germline V gene data show CDR1 as SGHTA and CDR2 as FQGNSA. J was trimmed by 7 bases and V by 5 bases; bases with no gene match: 8. The CDR3 DNA sequence: TGTGCCAGCAGCCCCCAACTAGCGGGAGGGAGGAATGAGCAGTTCTTC. This codes for CASSPQLAGGRNEQFF.

The V call is TRBV7-2, the J call TRBJ2-7; D ambiguous. The CDR3 length is 14 residues. V lost 1 base and J 2 bases, leaving 9 bases between the germline ends. The germline V gene has CDR1 SGHTA and CDR2 FQGNSA. The CDR3 region is CASSLVPETYEQYF. The CDR3 nucleotides are TGTGCCAGCAGCTTAGTGCCAGAAACCTACGAGCAGTACTTC.

V usage is TRBV7-9 and J usage is TRBJ2-3; 7 positions match TRBD1. Germline V gene sequence: CDR1 SEHNR, CDR2 FQNEAQ (reference sequence). The CDR3 runs to 16 residues. The ends lost 7 bases at V and 2 bases at J; junction bases unmatched: 12. CDR3 in amino acids: CASTLVGTDFTDTQYF. As DNA, the CDR3 is TGTGCCAGCACCCTCGTCGGGACAGATTTCACAGATACGCAGTATTTT.

The chain carries TRBV28 and TRBJ2-7, with TRBD1 identical over 7 bases. The CDR3 runs 17 residues. J was trimmed by 9 bases and V by 1 base; bases with no gene match: 18. Germline CDR1 MDHEN, CDR2 SYDVKM. The CDR3 nucleotides are TGTGCCAGCAGTTTATTAGGCTTCGGGACAGTGCCGAGGGGGCAGTACTTC. This encodes CASSLLGFGTVPRGQYF. Together with reference TRBV28 and TRBJ2-7, the CDR3 gives the full variable domain: DVKVTQSSRYLVKRTGEKVFLECVQDMDHENMFWYRQDPGLGLRLIYFSYDVKMKEKGDIPEGYSVSREKKERFSLILESASTNQTSMYLCASSLLGFGTVPRGQYFGPGTRLTVT.

CDR3 protein: CASSLKSRGQYGYTF. The CDR3, as DNA: TGTGCCAGCAGCTTGAAATCCAGGGGGCAATATGGCTACACCTTC. The chain has TRBV5-5 and TRBJ1-2; 8 bases map to TRBD1. The ends lost 1 base at V and 5 bases at J; junction bases unmatched: 7. Germline lookup yields CDR1 SGHKS and CDR2 YYEKEE (reference sequence). The CDR3 is 15 residues long.

This clone was detected once. The chain joins TRBV18 to TRBJ2-5, with TRBD2 matching over 7 bases. Losses at the gene ends were 1 base for V and 4 bases for J; bases not matched to a gene: 6. CDR3 size: 15 residues. CDR1 and CDR2 (germline): KGHSH, LQKENI. CDR3 nucleotides: TGTGCCAGCTCACCACAGGGACTACCTGGAGAGACCCAGTACTTC. Amino acid sequence: CASSPQGLPGETQYF.

The genes are TRBV5-1 and TRBJ1-1; 7 bases align to TRBD1. The CDR3 length is 16 residues. Germline loops: CDR1 SGHRS, CDR2 YFSETQ. V lost 4 bases to trimming and J lost 3 bases; unmatched junction nucleotides: 12. The CDR3 sequence: CASSPQGRGRDTEAFF. In DNA form, the CDR3 reads TGCGCCAGCAGCCCACAGGGGCGGGGAAGGGACACTGAAGCTTTCTTT.

The chain uses TRBV6-6 and TRBJ1-2, with D unresolved. Trimming pared 3 bases from V and 4 bases from J, leaving 15 bases between. This CDR3 comprises 15 residues. The germline V gene has CDR1 MNHNY and CDR2 SVGAGI (reference sequence). CDR3 region: CASSYLGRDPYGYTF. The DNA for the CDR3 is TGTGCCAGCAGTTATTTAGGGCGGGATCCCTATGGCTACACCTTC.

The sample holds many counts of this clone. V is TRBV30 and J is TRBJ2-3, with no clear D. Trimming left V 2 bases short and J 0 bases short, with 9 bases between. Germline CDR1 is GTSNPN and CDR2 is SVGIG (reference sequence). CDR3 length: 14 amino acids. CDR3 protein: CAWSLGPSTDTQYF. The CDR3 DNA reads as TGTGCCTGGAGTTTGGGCCCTAGCACAGATACGCAGTATTTT.

V is TRBV12-3 or TRBV12-4 and J is TRBJ1-5; D ambiguous. Deletions cut 2 bases from V and 5 bases from J, with 7 bases between. The CDR3 loop spans 13 amino acids. CDR3 residues: CASSLNGDQPQHF. In DNA, the CDR3 is TGTGCCAGCAGTTTAAACGGAGATCAGCCCCAGCATTTT.